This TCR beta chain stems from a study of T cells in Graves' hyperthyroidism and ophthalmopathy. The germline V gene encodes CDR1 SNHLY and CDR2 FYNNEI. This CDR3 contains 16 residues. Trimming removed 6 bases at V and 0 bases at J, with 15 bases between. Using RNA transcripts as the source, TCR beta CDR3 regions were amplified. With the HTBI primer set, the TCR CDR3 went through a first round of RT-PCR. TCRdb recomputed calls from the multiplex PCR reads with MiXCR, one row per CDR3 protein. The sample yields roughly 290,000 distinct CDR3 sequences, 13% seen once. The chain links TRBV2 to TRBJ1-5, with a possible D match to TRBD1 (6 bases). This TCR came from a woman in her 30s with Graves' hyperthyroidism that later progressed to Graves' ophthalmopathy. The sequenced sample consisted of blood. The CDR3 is CASRGGQMDSNQPQHF. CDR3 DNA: TGTGCCAGCAGAGGAGGACAGATGGATAGCAATCAGCCCCAGCATTTT.